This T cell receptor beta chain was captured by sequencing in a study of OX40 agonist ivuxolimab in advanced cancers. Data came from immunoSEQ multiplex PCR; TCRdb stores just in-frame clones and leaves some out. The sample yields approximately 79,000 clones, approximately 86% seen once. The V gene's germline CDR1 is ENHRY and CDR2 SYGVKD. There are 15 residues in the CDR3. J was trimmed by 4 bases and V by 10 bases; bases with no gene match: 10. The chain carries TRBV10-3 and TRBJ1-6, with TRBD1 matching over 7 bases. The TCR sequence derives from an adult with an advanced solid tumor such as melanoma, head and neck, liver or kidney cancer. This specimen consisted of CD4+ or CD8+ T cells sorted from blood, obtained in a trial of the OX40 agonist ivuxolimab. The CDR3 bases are TGTGCCACCTGGACAGGTGCTGTTTATAATTCACCCCTCCACTTT. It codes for CATWTGAVYNSPLHF.